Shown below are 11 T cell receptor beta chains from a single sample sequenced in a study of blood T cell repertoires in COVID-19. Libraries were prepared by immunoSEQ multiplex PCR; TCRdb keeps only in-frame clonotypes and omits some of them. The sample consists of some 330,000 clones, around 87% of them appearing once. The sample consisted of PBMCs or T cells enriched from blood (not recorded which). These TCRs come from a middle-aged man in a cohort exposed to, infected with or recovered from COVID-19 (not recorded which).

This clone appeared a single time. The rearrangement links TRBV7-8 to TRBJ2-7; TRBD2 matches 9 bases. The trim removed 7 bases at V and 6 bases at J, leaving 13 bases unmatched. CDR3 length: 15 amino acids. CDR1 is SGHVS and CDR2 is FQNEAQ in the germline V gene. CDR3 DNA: TGTGCCAGCATCCAAGGGGGCGGGAGGGTCAGCGAGCAGTACTTC. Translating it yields CASIQGGGRVSEQYF.

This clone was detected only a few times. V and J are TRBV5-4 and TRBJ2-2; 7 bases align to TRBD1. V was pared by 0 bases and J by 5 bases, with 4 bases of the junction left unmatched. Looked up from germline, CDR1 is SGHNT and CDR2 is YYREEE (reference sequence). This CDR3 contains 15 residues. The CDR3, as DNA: TGTGCCAGCAGCTTGGGCAGGGGGAGAACCGGGGAGCTGTTTTTT. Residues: CASSLGRGRTGELFF.

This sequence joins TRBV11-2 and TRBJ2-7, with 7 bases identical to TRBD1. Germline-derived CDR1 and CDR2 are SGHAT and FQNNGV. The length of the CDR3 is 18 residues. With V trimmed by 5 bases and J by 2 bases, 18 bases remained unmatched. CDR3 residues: CASSPRGLGTDLAYEQYF. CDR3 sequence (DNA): TGTGCCAGCAGCCCTAGAGGGTTGGGGACAGACCTAGCCTACGAGCAGTACTTC.

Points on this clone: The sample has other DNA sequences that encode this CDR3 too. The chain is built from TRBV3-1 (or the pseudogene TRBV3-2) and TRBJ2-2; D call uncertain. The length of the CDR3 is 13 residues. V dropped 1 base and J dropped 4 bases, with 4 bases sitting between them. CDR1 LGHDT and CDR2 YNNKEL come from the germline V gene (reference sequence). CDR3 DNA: TGTGCCAGCAGCCAAGGTCTCACCGGGGAGCTGTTTTTT. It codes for CASSQGLTGELFF.

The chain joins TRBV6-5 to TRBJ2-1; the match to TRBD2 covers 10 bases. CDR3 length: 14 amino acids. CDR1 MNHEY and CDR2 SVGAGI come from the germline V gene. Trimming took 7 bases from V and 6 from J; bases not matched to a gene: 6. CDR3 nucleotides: TGTGCCAGCAAAACGGGACTAGCGATCAATGAGCAGTTCTTC. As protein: CASKTGLAINEQFF.

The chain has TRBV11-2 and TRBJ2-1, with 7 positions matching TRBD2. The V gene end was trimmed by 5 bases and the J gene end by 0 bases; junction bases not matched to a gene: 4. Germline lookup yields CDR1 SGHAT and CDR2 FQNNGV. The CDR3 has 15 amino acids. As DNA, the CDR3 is TGTGCCAGCAGCCCGGGGAGGGCCTCCTACAATGAGCAGTTCTTC. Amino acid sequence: CASSPGRASYNEQFF.

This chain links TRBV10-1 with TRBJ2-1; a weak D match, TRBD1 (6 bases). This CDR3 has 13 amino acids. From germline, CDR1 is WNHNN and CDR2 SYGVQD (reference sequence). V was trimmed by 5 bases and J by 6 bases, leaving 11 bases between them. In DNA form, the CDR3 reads TGCGCCAGCAGTAGGGACACCCCCAATGAGCAGTTCTTC. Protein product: CASSRDTPNEQFF.

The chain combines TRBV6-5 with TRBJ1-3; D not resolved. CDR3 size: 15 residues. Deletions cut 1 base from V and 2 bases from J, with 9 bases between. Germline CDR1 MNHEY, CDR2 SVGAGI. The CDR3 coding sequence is TGTGCCAGCAGTTACTATGGTTCTACTGGAAACACCATATATTTT. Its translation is CASSYYGSTGNTIYF.

CDR3 in DNA: TGTGCCAGCCGACAGGAGCTACAAGAGACCCAGTACTTC. It encodes CASRQELQETQYF. This rearrangement joins TRBV28 to TRBJ2-5, with TRBD1 as a possible D gene (6 bases). This CDR3 is 13 amino acids long. With 8 bases removed from V and 2 bases from J, the gap between germline ends came to 12 bases. The germline CDR1 and CDR2 sequences are MDHEN and SYDVKM.

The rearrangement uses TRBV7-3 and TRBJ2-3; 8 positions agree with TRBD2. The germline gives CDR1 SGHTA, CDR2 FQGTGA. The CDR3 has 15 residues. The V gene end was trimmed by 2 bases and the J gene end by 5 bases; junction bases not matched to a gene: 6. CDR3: CASSLSGRAKDTQYF. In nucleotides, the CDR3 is TGTGCCAGCAGCTTATCCGGGAGGGCCAAAGATACGCAGTATTTT.

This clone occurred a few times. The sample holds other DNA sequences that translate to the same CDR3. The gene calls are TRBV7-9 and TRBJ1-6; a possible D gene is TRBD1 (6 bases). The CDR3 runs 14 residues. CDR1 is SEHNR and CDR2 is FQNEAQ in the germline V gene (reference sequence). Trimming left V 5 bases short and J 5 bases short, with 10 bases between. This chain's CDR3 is CASSRDTDNSPLHF. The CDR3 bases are TGTGCCAGCAGCAGGGACACCGATAATTCACCCCTCCACTTT.